This TCR beta chain was profiled in a study of shared clonotypes between healthy human individuals. Whole-study context: Each donor's CD4 naive and CD4 memory cells filled three plates apiece, CD8 naive two, and CD8 memory one. Study results and caveats: On the whole, naive subsets had larger estimated richness than memory subsets had.

As to this clone: Its antigen is undetermined.

Method: immunoSEQ multiplex PCR; TCRdb's copy keeps in-frame clones and lacks some. The sample lists a few million clones, about 92% seen once, with roughly 0.36% in the top ten. The CDR3 totals 15 residues. V lost 4 bases and J 3 bases, leaving 13 bases between the germline ends. Germline V gene lookup returns CDR1 SGHVS and CDR2 FQNEAQ. The rearrangement links TRBV7-8 to TRBJ2-1, with a weak D call TRBD1 (5 bases). Sequencing used naive CD4+ T cells from PBMCs. Regarding subset: CD45RA+ positively selected. The clonotype was recovered from a man aged 18 to 29 in good health. Some clones in this sample may be carry-over from other donors' samples. In nucleotides, the CDR3 is TGTGCCAGCAGCTCAGACAGAACTTTCTACAATGAGCAGTTCTTC. It specifies CASSSDRTFYNEQFF.